This T cell receptor (beta chain) was captured in a study of OX40 agonist ivuxolimab in advanced cancers. The overall study: Administration of intravenous ivuxolimab to patients occurred every 2 weeks at 0.01 to 10 mg/kg.

Trimming removed 5 bases at V and 12 bases at J, with 20 bases between. CDR1 is SGHTA, CDR2 FQGNSA, per germline. This CDR3 spans 14 amino acids. As concerns this clone: What it binds is not known.

Only in-frame clones appear in the TCRdb table, and some are missing; sequencing was by immunoSEQ multiplex PCR. The sample gives some 79,000 clones, about 93% of which show up once; more than 0.4% is in the top ten. Drawing of blood for sampling happened at baseline, at cycle 4 day 1, and at cycle 7 day 1. Study outcomes and limitations: Dosing at 0.1 to 3.0 mg/kg was accompanied by clonal expansion of CD4+ and CD8+ blood T cells by week 6.

The genes are TRBV7-2 and TRBJ2-1; D could derive from TRBD1 or TRBD2 (6 bases each). This clonotype was obtained from an adult with an advanced solid tumor such as melanoma, head and neck, liver or kidney cancer. The input for sequencing was CD4+ or CD8+ T cells sorted from blood, taken in a trial of the OX40 agonist ivuxolimab. CDR3 sequence (DNA): TGTGCCAGCAGCGCCCGGACAGCCCTGGGGGGGCAGTTCTTC. Its protein is CASSARTALGGQFF.